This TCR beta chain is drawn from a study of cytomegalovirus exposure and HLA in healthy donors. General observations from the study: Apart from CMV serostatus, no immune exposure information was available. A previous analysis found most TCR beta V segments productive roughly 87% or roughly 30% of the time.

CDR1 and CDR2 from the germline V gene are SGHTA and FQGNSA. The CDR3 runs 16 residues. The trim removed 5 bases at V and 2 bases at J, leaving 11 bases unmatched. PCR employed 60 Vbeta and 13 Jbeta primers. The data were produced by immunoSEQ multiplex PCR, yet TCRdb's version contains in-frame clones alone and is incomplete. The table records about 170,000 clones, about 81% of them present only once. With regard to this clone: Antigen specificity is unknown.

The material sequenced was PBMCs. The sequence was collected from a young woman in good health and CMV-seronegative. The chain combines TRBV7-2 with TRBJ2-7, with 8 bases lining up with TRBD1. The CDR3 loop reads CASSSIGTGYPYEQYF. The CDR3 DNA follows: TGTGCCAGCAGCAGTATTGGGACAGGATATCCCTACGAGCAGTACTTC.